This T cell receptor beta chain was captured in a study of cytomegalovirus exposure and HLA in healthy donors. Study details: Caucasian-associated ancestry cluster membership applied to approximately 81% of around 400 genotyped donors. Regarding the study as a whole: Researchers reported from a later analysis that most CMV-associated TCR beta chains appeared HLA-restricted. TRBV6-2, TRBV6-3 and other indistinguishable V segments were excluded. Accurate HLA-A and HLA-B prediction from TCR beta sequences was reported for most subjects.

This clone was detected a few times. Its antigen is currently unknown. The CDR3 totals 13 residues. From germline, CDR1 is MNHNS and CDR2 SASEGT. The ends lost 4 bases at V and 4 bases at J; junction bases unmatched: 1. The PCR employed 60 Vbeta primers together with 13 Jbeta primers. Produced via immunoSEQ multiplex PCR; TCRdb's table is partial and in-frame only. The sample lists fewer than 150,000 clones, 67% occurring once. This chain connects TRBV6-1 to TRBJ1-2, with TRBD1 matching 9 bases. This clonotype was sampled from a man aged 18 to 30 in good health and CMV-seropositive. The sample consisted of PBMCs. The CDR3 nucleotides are TGTGCCAGCAGTGGGGACAGGGTCTATGGCTACACCTTC. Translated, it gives CASSGDRVYGYTF.